This record concerns one TCR beta chain sequence. Profiled with immunoSEQ multiplex PCR; TCRdb holds only in-frame clones, not every one. The table lists roughly 240,000 clones, around four fifths of them singletons, with about 4.8% in the top ten. These data originate in a study of blood T cell repertoires in COVID-19. Study-wide background: Samples representing acute and convalescent COVID-19 were sourced from the United States, Italy and Spain. PBMCs, B-cell-depleted T cells, or T cells provided the cDNA or gDNA that made up the material.

Looked up from germline, CDR1 is SQVTM and CDR2 is ANQGSEA. The ends were cut back, 4 bases at V and 4 bases at J, with 22 bases in the middle. This CDR3 has 16 amino acids. This sequence was found in a woman in her seventies with acute or convalescent COVID-19. The sequenced sample consisted of peripheral blood. The chain joins TRBV29-1 to TRBJ2-5; possibly TRBD1 for D (6 bases). CDR3 amino acids: CSVVLGAPVRRETQYF. CDR3 in DNA: TGCAGCGTTGTATTGGGGGCTCCGGTACGTAGAGAGACCCAGTACTTC.